The entry below describes one T cell receptor (beta chain). Its antigen is unknown. Within the sample, other DNA sequences also encode this same CDR3. Libraries were prepared by immunoSEQ multiplex PCR; TCRdb keeps only in-frame clonotypes and omits some of them. This sample carries more than 2 million clones, approximately 94% of them seen once, and the ten largest clones take approximately 1.2%. CDR1 is SGHNT, CDR2 YYREEE, per germline (reference sequence). This CDR3 region has 13 residues. V was trimmed by 0 bases and J by 0 bases, leaving 4 bases between them. This entry comes from a study of shared clonotypes between healthy human individuals. It was CD45RO-negative cells, positively selected for CCR7, that made up naive CD8 cells, with terminally differentiated effector memory CD45RA+ cells excluded. Study-level points and caveats: Naive CD4 clonotypes were shared across several donors at roughly 5.3%. Apart from blood, nothing was sampled; tissue repertoires likely differ.

The receptor was derived from a man aged 18-30 years in good health. The chain carries TRBV5-4 and TRBJ2-7; D is ambiguous. The sample was naive CD8+ T cells sorted from blood. CDR3 nucleotide sequence: TGTGCCAGCAGCTTGGCCGGCTCCTACGAGCAGTACTTC. It yields the protein CASSLAGSYEQYF.